This T cell receptor (beta chain) was profiled in a study of identical twins. Findings of the study overall: Monozygotic twins shared more out-of-frame TCR alpha than recombination models predicted.

This clonotype showed up just a few times. Its target is unknown. TCRdb passed the 5' RACE reads through MiXCR, listing each CDR3 protein once. The profile shows about 340,000 distinct CDR3 sequences, 12% of them singletons. The same sample was also studied in work on yellow fever vaccine responses in identical twins.

This TCR derives from a woman aged 18-29 years in good health. The sample was CD8+ T cells sorted from blood.

The CDR3 DNA reads TGTGCCAGACCCAGCTACAATGAGCAGTTCTTC. It specifies CARPSYNEQFF. The chain recombines TRBV2 with TRBJ2-1; unclear D gene. V was clipped by 9 bases and J by 3 bases, with 6 bases between them. Per the germline V gene, CDR1 is SNHLY and CDR2 is FYNNEI. This CDR3 region has 11 residues.